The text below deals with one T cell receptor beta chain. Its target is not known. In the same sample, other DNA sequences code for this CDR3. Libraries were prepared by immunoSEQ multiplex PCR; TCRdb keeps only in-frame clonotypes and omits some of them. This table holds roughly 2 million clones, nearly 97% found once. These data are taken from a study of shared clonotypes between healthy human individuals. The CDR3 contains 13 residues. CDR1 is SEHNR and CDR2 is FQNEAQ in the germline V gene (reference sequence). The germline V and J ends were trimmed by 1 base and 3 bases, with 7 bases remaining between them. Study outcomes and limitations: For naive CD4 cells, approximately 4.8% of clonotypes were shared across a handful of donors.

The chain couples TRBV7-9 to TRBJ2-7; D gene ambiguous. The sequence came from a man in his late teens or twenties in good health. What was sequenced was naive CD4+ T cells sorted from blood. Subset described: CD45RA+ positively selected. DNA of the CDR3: TGTGCCAGCAGCTTAGGACATAGCTACGAGCAGTACTTC. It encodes CASSLGHSYEQYF.